This T cell receptor (beta chain) is drawn from a study of early T cells in non-severe SARS-CoV-2 infection (dated by TCRdb to the early 2020s). Notes on the research overall: Because TCR sequencing was done on bulk RNA from unsorted whole blood, the alpha and beta chains could not be paired. General findings and caveats noted by the study authors: VDJdb matching was skewed toward anti-spike CD8 responses and likely underestimated virus-specific expansions, missing private and CD4 specificities.

The library was produced with 5' RACE. The sample was run on a NextSeq 500. Unique molecular identifiers were attached to individual cDNA molecules in the TCR library protocol so that sequencing error and PCR bias could be corrected. Sequencing covered both TCR alpha and beta chains, and within each sample the abundances of alpha and beta sequences were tightly co-correlated. The authors processed their data as follows. Decombinator V4 was used to annotate the V gene, J gene and CDR3 of the TCR sequences. Expanded TCRs were defined as changing significantly between any two time points under a Poisson model with p below 0.0001. TCR abundances were normalised to the total number of TCRs sequenced in each sample and reported as counts per million. MAIT TCRs were defined by TRAV1-2 paired with TRAJ12, TRAJ20 or TRAJ33, and iNKT TCRs by TRAV10 paired with TRAJ18. VDJdb, accessed on 1 November 2021, was searched for TCRs annotated for CMV, EBV and SARS-CoV-2, and TCRs annotated for more than one antigen were excluded. Through fastp at Q25 and MiXCR, TCRdb rebuilt clones from the public reads, retaining in-frame beta chains. When rows share a CDR3 protein, they turn into one entry using the most common DNA and genes. The V and J calls follow TCRdb's processing rather than the paper's. The sample contains under 100,000 distinct CDR3 sequences, about an eighth of them found a single time. The top ten clonotypes cover about 1.5% of the sample.

As concerns this clonotype: What this receptor recognizes is not known. Base qualities are not recorded, but no much larger clone differs from it by a single base.

The V end loses 4 bases and the J end loses 4 bases, and a stretch of 18 bases separates them. Based on the germline V gene, the CDR1 and CDR2 sequences are MNHEY and SVGEGT. From the cysteine up to the phenylalanine, the CDR3 has a length of 16 residues. CDR3 DNA only is kept here, 48 bases in frame from base 1. This was a case-control study nested in a cohort of healthcare workers in London, UK, who had nasopharyngeal swab PCR tests and blood samples taken every week. Healthcare workers were recruited during the week of the UK lockdown, between 23 and 31 March 2020, and followed weekly for up to roughly 15 weeks.

This receptor chain uses TRBV6-2 or TRBV6-3 and TRBJ2-3; perhaps TRBD1 is the D gene, with 5 bases matching. This TCR derives from an adult who was a healthcare worker with PCR-confirmed SARS-CoV-2 infection or an uninfected control (not recorded which). Source material: whole blood. The DNA sequence is TGTGCCAGCAGTTGGGGCCAGCTTAGTGTTCCAGATACGCAGTATTTT. Its translation reads: CASSWGQLSVPDTQYF.